This passage covers 20 T cell receptor beta chains from one sample sequenced in a study of T-cell memory formation after mild COVID-19. TCRdb reprocessed the 5' RACE reads via MiXCR and lists one record per CDR3 protein. The sample contains a few hundred thousand distinct CDR3 sequences, approximately 8% of which appear only once. The sample taken for sequencing was PBMCs or a T cell subset sorted from them (not recorded which). The receptors here all came from a man between 18 and 29 years old who had mild COVID-19 (a few samples of this study predate the infection). Cell type and time point are not known.

This clonotype has just a few counts. This sequence joins TRBV3-1 and TRBJ2-1, with D hard to call. Trimming took 4 bases from V and 9 from J, leaving 10 bases between them. The CDR3 loop spans 12 amino acids. The germline CDR1 and CDR2 sequences are LGHDT and YNNKEL (reference sequence). CDR3 nucleotide sequence: TGTGCCAGCAGCCGCCTTCCCGGTGAGCAGTTCTTC. Protein: CASSRLPGEQFF.

A few counts support this clonotype. The rearrangement joins TRBV12-3 or TRBV12-4 to TRBJ2-2; TRBD1 aligns across 10 bases. CDR3 length: 15 residues. After removal of 8 bases from V and 5 bases from J, the junction contained 8 bases not matched to a gene. CDR3: CASLGTGERTGELFF. CDR3 DNA: TGTGCCAGCCTAGGGACAGGGGAGAGGACCGGGGAGCTGTTTTTT.

Ten or more counts support this clonotype. The chain is built from TRBV7-2 and TRBJ1-6, with a possible D match to TRBD1 (5 bases). The ends were cut back, 1 base at V and 7 bases at J, with 11 bases in the middle. The V gene's germline CDR1 is SGHTA and CDR2 FQGNSA. The CDR3 loop spans 15 amino acids. CDR3 coding DNA: TGTGCCAGCAGCTTAGGGGCAGGGATGAATTCACCCCTCCACTTT. It specifies CASSLGAGMNSPLHF.

The chain's CDR3 is CASRGEPISGNTIYF. Written as DNA, the CDR3 is TGTGCCAGCAGAGGGGAACCGATCTCTGGAAACACCATATATTTT. This chain links TRBV12-3 or TRBV12-4 with TRBJ1-3, with D possibly TRBD1 on 5 matching bases. Trimming removed 6 bases from V and 0 bases from J, with 12 bases in between. CDR3 size: 15 residues.

The chain is built from TRBV5-1 and TRBJ2-5, with a weak D call TRBD2 (6 bases). CDR1 SGHRS and CDR2 YFSETQ come from the germline V gene. Trimming shortened V by 6 bases and J by 1 base, and 19 bases separated the two germline ends. This CDR3 region has 16 residues. CDR3 DNA: TGCGCCAGCAACTCCCGGACCGGGACTCTCCAAGAGACCCAGTACTTC. The encoded protein is CASNSRTGTLQETQYF.

This clonotype was recorded at least ten times. This chain joins TRBV6-2 or TRBV6-3 and TRBJ2-7; D possibly uses TRBD1 or TRBD2 (5 bases each). V gave up 8 bases and J gave up 0 bases, with 14 bases separating them. The CDR3 is 14 amino acids. Per germline, CDR1 MNHEY and CDR2 SVGEGT. CDR3 residues: CASGPVGTSYEQYF. For the CDR3, the DNA is TGTGCCAGCGGTCCTGTGGGGACCTCCTACGAGCAGTACTTC.

The CDR3 DNA reads TGTGCCAGCAGCTCTTGGGCGGGGGAGCAGTTCTTC. Protein: CASSSWAGEQFF. The chain is built from TRBV7-3 and TRBJ2-1; maybe TRBD2 (6 bases). Trimming cost V 4 bases and J 10 bases, with 11 bases left between them. CDR1 SGHTA and CDR2 FQGTGA come from the germline V gene. This CDR3 comprises 12 residues.

In nucleotides, the CDR3 is TGTGCCGGGTCAGGACAGACCACAGATACGCAGTATTTT. Its protein is CAGSGQTTDTQYF. V and J are TRBV2 and TRBJ2-3, with D perhaps TRBD1 (6 bases). The length of the CDR3 is 13 residues. V was trimmed by 11 bases and J by 2 bases, leaving 14 bases between them. Germline-derived CDR1 and CDR2 are SNHLY and FYNNEI.

The chain employs TRBV2 and TRBJ2-3; 9 nucleotides match TRBD2. Trimming cost V 6 bases and J 5 bases; bases outside gene matches: 3. Germline loops: CDR1 SNHLY, CDR2 FYNNEI. CDR3 size: 13 residues. CDR3 loop: CASRKTSGDTQYF. CDR3 in DNA: TGTGCCAGCAGGAAGACTAGCGGAGATACGCAGTATTTT. The complete variable domain, with remaining parts taken from reference TRBV2 and TRBJ2-3, reads EPEVTQTPSHQVTQMGQEVILRCVPISNHLYFYWYRQILGQKVEFLVSFYNNEISEKSEIFDDQFSVERPDGSNFTLKIRSTKLEDSAMYFCASRKTSGDTQYFGPGTRLTVL.

This clonotype was found many times. This rearrangement joins TRBV4-1 to TRBJ1-3; TRBD1 might be the D (6 bases). This CDR3 contains 16 residues. V lost 5 bases to trimming and J lost 2 bases, with 16 bases between them. The V gene's germline CDR1 is MGHRA and CDR2 YSYEKL. CDR3 residues: CASSGRTASTGNTIYF. Written as DNA, the CDR3 is TGCGCCAGCAGCGGGCGGACAGCTTCAACTGGAAACACCATATATTTT.

The chain links TRBV9 to TRBJ2-5; the D is unclear. Germline V gene data show CDR1 as SGDLS and CDR2 as YYNGEE. The CDR3 consists of 15 residues. The germline V and J ends were trimmed by 5 bases and 0 bases, with 14 bases remaining between them. The CDR3 reads CASSYQGSYQETQYF. The CDR3 DNA reads as TGTGCCAGCAGTTACCAAGGCTCGTACCAAGAGACCCAGTACTTC.

This clonotype showed up many times. The chain uses TRBV20-1 and TRBJ1-6; D unclear. The CDR3 length is 13 residues. V dropped 3 bases and J dropped 7 bases, with 10 bases sitting between them. Germline V gene sequence: CDR1 DFQATT, CDR2 SNEGSKA (reference sequence). Here the CDR3 reads CSARLQENSPLHF. DNA of the CDR3: TGCAGTGCTAGGTTGCAGGAGAATTCACCCCTCCACTTT.

There are a few counts of this clonotype. The rearrangement links TRBV6-5 to TRBJ1-2; no clear D. Germline V gives CDR1 MNHEY, CDR2 SVGAGI. Between the trimmed V and J ends, which lost 6 bases and 6 bases, there was a span of 14 bases. This CDR3 comprises 13 residues. DNA for the CDR3: TGTGCCAGCAGGACCCTCCTTGGCGATGGCTACACCTTC. Translation gives CASRTLLGDGYTF.

The chain is built from TRBV12-3 or TRBV12-4 and TRBJ2-3, with a weak D call TRBD2 (7 bases). The germline V and J ends were trimmed by 3 bases and 0 bases, with 13 bases remaining between them. This CDR3 has 16 amino acids. The CDR3 DNA reads TGTGCCAGCAGTTTCGACAGGCGGGGGAGCACAGATACGCAGTATTTT. Amino acid sequence: CASSFDRRGSTDTQYF.

This chain links TRBV12-3 or TRBV12-4 with TRBJ2-5; 9 positions match TRBD1. This CDR3 spans 13 amino acids. The J segment lost 4 bases and the V segment lost 7 bases, leaving 4 bases of the junction unmatched. CDR3 in DNA: TGTGCCAGCACCGACAGGGGGAGAGAGACCCAGTACTTC. It specifies CASTDRGRETQYF.

The DNA for the CDR3 is TGTGCCAGCAGCCAAGTGCTTAGCGGGGTCAATGAGCAGTTCTTC. Residues: CASSQVLSGVNEQFF. The chain couples TRBV4-2 to TRBJ2-1; 8 bases are shared with TRBD2. The CDR3 consists of 15 residues. With V trimmed by 1 base and J by 6 bases, 5 bases remained unmatched. Germline-derived CDR1 and CDR2 are LGHNA and YNFKEQ.

The sample holds a few counts of this clonotype. V usage is TRBV20-1 and J usage is TRBJ2-4; D is uncertain. Per germline, CDR1 DFQATT and CDR2 SNEGSKA (reference sequence). Trimming took off 3 bases at V and 5 bases at J, with 14 bases between the two ends. The CDR3 consists of 14 residues. The CDR3 sequence is CSARPAMKENIQYF. The CDR3 DNA follows: TGCAGTGCTAGGCCGGCTATGAAGGAAAACATTCAGTACTTC.

This clonotype was observed at least ten times. This sequence joins TRBV5-1 and TRBJ1-2; possibly TRBD1 for D (5 bases). V was trimmed by 0 bases and J by 0 bases, leaving 9 bases between them. The CDR3 consists of 15 residues. Germline V lookup: CDR1 SGHRS, CDR2 YFSETQ. CDR3 protein: CASSLVGGTNYGYTF. The DNA of the CDR3 is TGCGCCAGCAGCTTGGTGGGGGGAACTAACTATGGCTACACCTTC.

There are many counts of this clonotype. The V and J genes are TRBV7-9 and TRBJ2-1; a weak D match, TRBD2 (6 bases). The germline V gene encodes CDR1 SEHNR and CDR2 FQNEAQ (reference sequence). V was shortened by 1 base and J by 1 base, with 17 bases between the two germline ends. The CDR3 sequence is 18 residues long. This CDR3 reads CASSLGLTAGRSYNEQFF. The CDR3 nucleotides are TGTGCCAGCAGCTTAGGGTTGACGGCGGGGCGATCCTACAATGAGCAGTTCTTC. The entire variable domain, with the rest obtained from reference TRBV7-9 and TRBJ2-1, is as follows: DTGVSQNPRHKITKRGQNVTFRCDPISEHNRLYWYRQTLGQGPEFLTYFQNEAQLEKSRLLSDRFSAERPKGSFSTLEIQRTEQGDSAMYLCASSLGLTAGRSYNEQFFGPGTRLTVL.

The CDR3: CASSVGALGYGYTF. The CDR3 DNA reads as TGTGCCAGCAGCGTAGGGGCACTTGGATATGGCTACACCTTC. The rearrangement joins TRBV9 to TRBJ1-2, with no clear D. Germline V gives CDR1 SGDLS, CDR2 YYNGEE. The germline V and J ends were trimmed by 0 bases and 5 bases, with 11 bases remaining between them. The CDR3 length is 14 residues.